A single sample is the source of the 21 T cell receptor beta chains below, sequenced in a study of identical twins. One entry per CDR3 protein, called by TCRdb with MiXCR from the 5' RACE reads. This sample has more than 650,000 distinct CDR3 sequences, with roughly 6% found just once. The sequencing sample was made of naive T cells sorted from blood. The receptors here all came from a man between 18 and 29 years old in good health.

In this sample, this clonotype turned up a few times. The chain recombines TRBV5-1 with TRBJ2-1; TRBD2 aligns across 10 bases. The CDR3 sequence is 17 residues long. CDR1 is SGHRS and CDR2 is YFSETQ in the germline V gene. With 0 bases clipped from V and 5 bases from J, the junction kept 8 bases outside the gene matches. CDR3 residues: CASSLAQRTSGDNEQFF. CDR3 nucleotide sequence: TGCGCCAGCAGCTTGGCCCAAAGGACTAGCGGAGACAATGAGCAGTTCTTC.

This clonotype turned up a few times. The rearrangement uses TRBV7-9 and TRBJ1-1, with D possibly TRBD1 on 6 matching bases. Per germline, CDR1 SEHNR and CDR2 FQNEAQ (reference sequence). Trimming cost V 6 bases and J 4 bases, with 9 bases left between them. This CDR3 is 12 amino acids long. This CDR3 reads CASRIGGTEAFF. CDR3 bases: TGTGCCAGCAGGATAGGGGGCACTGAAGCTTTCTTT.

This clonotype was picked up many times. The CDR3 sequence is CSVVFQGLTRNTEAFF. As DNA, the CDR3 is TGCAGCGTTGTTTTTCAGGGCTTGACCAGGAACACTGAAGCTTTCTTT. V usage is TRBV29-1 and J usage is TRBJ1-1; possibly TRBD1 for D (5 bases). Germline values: CDR1 SQVTM, CDR2 ANQGSEA. The CDR3 contains 16 residues. V was shortened by 4 bases and J by 1 base, with 19 bases between the two germline ends.

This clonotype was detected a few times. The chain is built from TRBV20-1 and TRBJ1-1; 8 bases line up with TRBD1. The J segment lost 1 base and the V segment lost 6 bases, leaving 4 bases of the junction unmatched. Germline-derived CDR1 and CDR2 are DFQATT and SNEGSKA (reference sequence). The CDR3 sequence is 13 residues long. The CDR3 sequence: CSAKGQANTEAFF. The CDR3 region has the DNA TGCAGTGCAAAGGGACAGGCGAACACTGAAGCTTTCTTT.

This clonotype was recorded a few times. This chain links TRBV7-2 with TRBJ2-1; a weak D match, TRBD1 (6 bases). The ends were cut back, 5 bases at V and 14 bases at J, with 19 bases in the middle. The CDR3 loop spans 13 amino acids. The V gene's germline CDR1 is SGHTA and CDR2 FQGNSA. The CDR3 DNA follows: TGTGCCAGCAGCATGACACCGGGACATTGGGAGTTCTTC. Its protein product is CASSMTPGHWEFF.

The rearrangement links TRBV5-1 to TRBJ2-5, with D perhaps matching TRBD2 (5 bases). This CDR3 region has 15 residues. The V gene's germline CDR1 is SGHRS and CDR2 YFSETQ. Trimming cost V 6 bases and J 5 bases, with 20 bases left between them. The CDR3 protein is CASTPEDGNGETQYF. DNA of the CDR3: TGCGCCAGCACTCCGGAGGACGGGAATGGGGAGACCCAGTACTTC. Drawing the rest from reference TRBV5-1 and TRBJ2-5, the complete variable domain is KAGVTQTPRYLIKTRGQQVTLSCSPISGHRSVSWYQQTPGQGLQFLFEYFSETQRNKGNFPGRFSGRQFSNSRSEMNVSTLELGDSALYLCASTPEDGNGETQYFGPGTRLLVL.

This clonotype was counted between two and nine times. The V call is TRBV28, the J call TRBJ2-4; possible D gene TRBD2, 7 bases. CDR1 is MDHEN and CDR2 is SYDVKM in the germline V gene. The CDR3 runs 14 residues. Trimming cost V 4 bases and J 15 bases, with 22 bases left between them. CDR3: CASSSGGPRDSGYF. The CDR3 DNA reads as TGTGCCAGCAGTTCCGGGGGGCCCAGGGACTCCGGGTACTTC.

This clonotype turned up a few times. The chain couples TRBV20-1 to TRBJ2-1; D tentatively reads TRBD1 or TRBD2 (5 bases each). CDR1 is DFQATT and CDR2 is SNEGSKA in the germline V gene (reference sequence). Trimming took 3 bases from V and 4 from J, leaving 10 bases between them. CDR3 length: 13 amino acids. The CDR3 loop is CSARDWGYNEQFF. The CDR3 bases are TGCAGTGCTAGGGACTGGGGGTACAATGAGCAGTTCTTC.

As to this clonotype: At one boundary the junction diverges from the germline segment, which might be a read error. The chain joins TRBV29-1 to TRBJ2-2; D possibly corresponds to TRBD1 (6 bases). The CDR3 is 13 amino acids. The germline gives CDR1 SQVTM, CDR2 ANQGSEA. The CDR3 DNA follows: TGCAGCGCTGAAACAGGGTCCACCGGGGAGCTGTTTTTT. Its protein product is CSAETGSTGELFF.

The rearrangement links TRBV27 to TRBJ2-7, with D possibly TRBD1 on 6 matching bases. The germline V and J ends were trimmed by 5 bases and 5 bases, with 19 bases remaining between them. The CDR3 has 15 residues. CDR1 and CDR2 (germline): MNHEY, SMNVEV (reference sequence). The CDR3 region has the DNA TGTGCCAGCAGTCGAGCACCCAGGGGCCGGGACGAGCAGTACTTC. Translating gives CASSRAPRGRDEQYF.

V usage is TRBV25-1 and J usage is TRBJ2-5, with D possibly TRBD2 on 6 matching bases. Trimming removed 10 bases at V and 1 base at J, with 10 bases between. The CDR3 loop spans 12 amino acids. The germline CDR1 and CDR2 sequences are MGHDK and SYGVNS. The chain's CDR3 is CANIGGQETQYF. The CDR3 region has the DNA TGTGCCAACATCGGGGGCCAAGAGACCCAGTACTTC.

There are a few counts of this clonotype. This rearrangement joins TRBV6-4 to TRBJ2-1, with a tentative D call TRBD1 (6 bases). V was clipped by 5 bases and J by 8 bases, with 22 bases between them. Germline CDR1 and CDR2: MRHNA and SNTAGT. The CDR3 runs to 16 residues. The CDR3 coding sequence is TGTGCCAGCAGTCGGTGGGGACACTCGTTGGGCGATGAGCAGTTCTTC. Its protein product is CASSRWGHSLGDEQFF.

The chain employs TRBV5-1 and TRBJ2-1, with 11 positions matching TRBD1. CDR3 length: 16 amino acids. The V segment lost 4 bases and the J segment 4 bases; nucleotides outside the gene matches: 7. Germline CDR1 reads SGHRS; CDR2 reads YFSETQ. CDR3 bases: TGCGCCAGCAGCCCGTCGGGACAGGGGGTATACAATGAGCAGTTCTTC. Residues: CASSPSGQGVYNEQFF.

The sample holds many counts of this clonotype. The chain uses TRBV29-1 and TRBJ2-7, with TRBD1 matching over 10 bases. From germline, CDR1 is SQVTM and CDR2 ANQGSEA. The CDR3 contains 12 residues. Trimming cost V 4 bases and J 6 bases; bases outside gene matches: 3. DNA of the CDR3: TGCAGCGTTGTGACAGGGGGCGGCGAGCAGTACTTC. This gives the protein CSVVTGGGEQYF.

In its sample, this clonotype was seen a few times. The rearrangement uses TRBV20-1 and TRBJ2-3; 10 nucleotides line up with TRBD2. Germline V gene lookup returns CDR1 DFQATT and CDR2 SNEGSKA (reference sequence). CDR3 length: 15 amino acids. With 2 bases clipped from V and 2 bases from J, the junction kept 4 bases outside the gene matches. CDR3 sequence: CSARKREGFTDTQYF. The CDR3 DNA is TGCAGTGCTAGAAAGCGGGAGGGGTTCACAGATACGCAGTATTTT.

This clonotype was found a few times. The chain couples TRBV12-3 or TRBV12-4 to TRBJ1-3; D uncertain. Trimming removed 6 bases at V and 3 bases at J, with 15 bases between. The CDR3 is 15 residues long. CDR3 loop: CASRSREESGNTIYF. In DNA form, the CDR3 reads TGTGCCAGCAGATCTCGGGAAGAAAGTGGAAACACCATATATTTT.

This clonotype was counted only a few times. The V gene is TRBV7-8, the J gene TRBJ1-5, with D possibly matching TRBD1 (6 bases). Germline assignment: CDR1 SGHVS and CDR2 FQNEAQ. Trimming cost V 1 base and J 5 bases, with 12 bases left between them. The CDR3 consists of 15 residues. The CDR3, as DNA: TGTGCCAGCAGCTTAGATTCAGGGGACGATCAGCCCCAGCATTTT. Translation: CASSLDSGDDQPQHF.

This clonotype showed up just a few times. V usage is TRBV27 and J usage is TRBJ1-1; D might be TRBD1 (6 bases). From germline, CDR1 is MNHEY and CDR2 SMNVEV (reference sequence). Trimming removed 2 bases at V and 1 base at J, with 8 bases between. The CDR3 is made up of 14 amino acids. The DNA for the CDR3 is TGTGCCAGCAGTTTACCGGGACAGAACACTGAAGCTTTCTTT. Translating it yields CASSLPGQNTEAFF.

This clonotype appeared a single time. CDR3 sequence reads: CASGALTGGGTEAFF. CDR3 bases: TGTGCCAGCGGAGCCTTGACAGGGGGAGGGACTGAAGCTTTCTTT. The V call is TRBV28, the J call TRBJ1-1; 9 nucleotides agree with TRBD1. From germline, CDR1 is MDHEN and CDR2 SYDVKM. J lost 5 bases, V lost 8 bases, and 12 bases had no gene match. The CDR3 spans 15 residues. Using reference TRBV28 and TRBJ1-1 for the parts outside the CDR3, the full variable domain is DVKVTQSSRYLVKRTGEKVFLECVQDMDHENMFWYRQDPGLGLRLIYFSYDVKMKEKGDIPEGYSVSREKKERFSLILESASTNQTSMYLCASGALTGGGTEAFFGQGTRLTVV.

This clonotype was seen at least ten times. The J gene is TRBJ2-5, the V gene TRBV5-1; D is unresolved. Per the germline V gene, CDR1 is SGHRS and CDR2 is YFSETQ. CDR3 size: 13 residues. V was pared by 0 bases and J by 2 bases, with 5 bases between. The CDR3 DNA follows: TGCGCCAGCAGCTTGGCGTATCAAGAGACCCAGTACTTC. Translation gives CASSLAYQETQYF.

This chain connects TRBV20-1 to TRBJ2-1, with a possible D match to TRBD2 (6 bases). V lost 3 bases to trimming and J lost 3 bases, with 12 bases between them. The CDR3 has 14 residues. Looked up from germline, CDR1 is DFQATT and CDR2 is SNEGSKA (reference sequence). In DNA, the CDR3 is TGCAGTGCTAGCTTCGGGAGTATCTACAATGAGCAGTTCTTC. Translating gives CSASFGSIYNEQFF.